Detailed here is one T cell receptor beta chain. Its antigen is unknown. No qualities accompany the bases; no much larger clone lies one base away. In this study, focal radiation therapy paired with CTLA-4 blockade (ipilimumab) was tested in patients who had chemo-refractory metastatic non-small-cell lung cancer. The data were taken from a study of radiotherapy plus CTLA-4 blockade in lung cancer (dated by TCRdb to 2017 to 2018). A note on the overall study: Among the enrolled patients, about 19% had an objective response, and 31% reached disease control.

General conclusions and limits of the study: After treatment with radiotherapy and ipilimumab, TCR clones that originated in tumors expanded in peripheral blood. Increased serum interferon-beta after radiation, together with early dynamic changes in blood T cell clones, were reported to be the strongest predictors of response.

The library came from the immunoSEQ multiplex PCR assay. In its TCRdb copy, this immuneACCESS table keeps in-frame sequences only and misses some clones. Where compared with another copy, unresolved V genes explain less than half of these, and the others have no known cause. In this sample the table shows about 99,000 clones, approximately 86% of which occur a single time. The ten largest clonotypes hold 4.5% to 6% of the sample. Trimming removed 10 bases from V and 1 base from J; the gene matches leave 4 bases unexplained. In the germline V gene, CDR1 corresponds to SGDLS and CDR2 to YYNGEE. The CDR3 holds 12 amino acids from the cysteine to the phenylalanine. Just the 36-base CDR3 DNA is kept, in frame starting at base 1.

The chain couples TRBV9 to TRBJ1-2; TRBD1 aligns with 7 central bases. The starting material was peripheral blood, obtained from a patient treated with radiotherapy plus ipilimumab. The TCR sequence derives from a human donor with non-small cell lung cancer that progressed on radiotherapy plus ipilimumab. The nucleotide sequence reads TGTGCCTCTCACAGGGGTAACTATGGCTACACCTTC. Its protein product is CASHRGNYGYTF.